Shown below are 2 T cell receptor beta chains from a single sample sequenced in a study of T-cell reconstitution after alpha-beta-depleted transplantation in children. As it was prepared, the TCRbeta library received unique molecular identifiers. TCRdb re-analysed the PCR reads in MiXCR, keeping a single row per CDR3 protein. The repertoire has about 200,000 distinct CDR3 sequences, roughly 7% of them found once; the top ten carry 5.5%. The sequenced sample was PBMCs, obtained before TCRalphabeta/CD19-depleted stem cell transplant. The source is a boy aged 2 to 9 with acute lymphoblastic leukemia, due to receive a stem cell transplant.

This clonotype came up many times. The chain employs TRBV5-1 and TRBJ2-7; a possible D gene is TRBD1 (5 bases). The V gene lost 0 bases and the J gene lost 3 bases, with 7 bases spanning the gap. CDR3 length: 13 amino acids. Germline loops: CDR1 SGHRS, CDR2 YFSETQ. This CDR3 reads CASSLGTYYEQYF. DNA of the CDR3: TGCGCCAGCAGCTTGGGGACATACTACGAGCAGTACTTC. Based on the CDR3 plus reference TRBV5-1 and TRBJ2-7, the full variable domain is KAGVTQTPRYLIKTRGQQVTLSCSPISGHRSVSWYQQTPGQGLQFLFEYFSETQRNKGNFPGRFSGRQFSNSRSEMNVSTLELGDSALYLCASSLGTYYEQYFGPGTRLTVT.

CDR3 DNA sequence: TGTGCCAGCAGTGAAGACAGGGGCTACGAGCAGTACTTC. Translation: CASSEDRGYEQYF. V gene TRBV6-1 combines with J gene TRBJ2-7, with 7 positions matching TRBD1. The CDR3 consists of 13 residues. The germline V gene has CDR1 MNHNS and CDR2 SASEGT. V trimming: 1 base; J trimming: 3 bases; junction bases outside the gene matches: 0.